This entry lists 2 T cell receptor beta chains sequenced from one sample in a study of OX40 agonist ivuxolimab in advanced cancers. Here immunoSEQ multiplex PCR was the method, and the copy in TCRdb shows in-frame clones only, minus some. The sample records 80,000 to 100,000 clones, 94% being singletons. Sequencing used CD4+ or CD8+ T cells sorted from blood, obtained in a trial of the OX40 agonist ivuxolimab. The receptors were sampled from an adult with an advanced solid tumor such as melanoma, head and neck, liver or kidney cancer.

The chain combines TRBV2 with TRBJ2-7; 9 bases are a match to TRBD2. V shed 8 bases, J shed 2 bases, and the junction held 10 bases outside the gene matches. This CDR3 is built from 15 residues. CDR1 SNHLY and CDR2 FYNNEI come from the germline V gene. The CDR3 sequence is CASRPGLAPTYEQYF. In DNA, the CDR3 is TGTGCCAGCCGCCCCGGACTAGCGCCTACCTACGAGCAGTACTTC.

The chain uses TRBV9 and TRBJ2-7; possibly TRBD2 for D (5 bases). CDR1 is SGDLS, CDR2 YYNGEE, per germline. V was shortened by 0 bases and J by 0 bases, with 7 bases between the two germline ends. This CDR3 has 14 amino acids. DNA for the CDR3: TGTGCCAGCAGCGTAGTAGGGAGCTCCTACGAGCAGTACTTC. Translated: CASSVVGSSYEQYF.